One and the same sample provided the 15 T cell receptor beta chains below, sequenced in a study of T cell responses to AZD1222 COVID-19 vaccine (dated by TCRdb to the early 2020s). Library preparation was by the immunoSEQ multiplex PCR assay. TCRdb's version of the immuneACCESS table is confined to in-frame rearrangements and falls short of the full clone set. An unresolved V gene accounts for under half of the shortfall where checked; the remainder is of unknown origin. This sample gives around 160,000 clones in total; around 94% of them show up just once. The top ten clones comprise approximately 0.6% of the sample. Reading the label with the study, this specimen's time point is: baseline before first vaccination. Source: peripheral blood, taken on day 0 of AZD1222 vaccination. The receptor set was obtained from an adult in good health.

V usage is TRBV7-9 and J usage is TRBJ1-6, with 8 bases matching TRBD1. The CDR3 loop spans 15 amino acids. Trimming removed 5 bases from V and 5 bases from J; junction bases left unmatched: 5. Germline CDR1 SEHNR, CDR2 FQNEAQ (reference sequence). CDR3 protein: CASSPGTGNNSPLHF. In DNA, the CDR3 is TGTGCCAGCAGCCCCGGGACAGGCAATAATTCACCCCTCCACTTT.

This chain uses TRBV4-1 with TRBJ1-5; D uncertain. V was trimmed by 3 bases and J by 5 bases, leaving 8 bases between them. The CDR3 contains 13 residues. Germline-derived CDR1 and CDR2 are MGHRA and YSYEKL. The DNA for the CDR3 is TGCGCCAGCAGCCATCTCGGGGATCAGCCCCAGCATTTT. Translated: CASSHLGDQPQHF.

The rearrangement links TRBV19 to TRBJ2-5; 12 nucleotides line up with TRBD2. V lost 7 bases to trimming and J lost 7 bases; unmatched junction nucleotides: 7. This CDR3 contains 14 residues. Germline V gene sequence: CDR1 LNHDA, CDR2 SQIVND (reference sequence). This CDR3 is CASKRLAGEMTQYF. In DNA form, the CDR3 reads TGTGCCAGTAAGAGACTAGCGGGAGAGATGACCCAGTACTTC.

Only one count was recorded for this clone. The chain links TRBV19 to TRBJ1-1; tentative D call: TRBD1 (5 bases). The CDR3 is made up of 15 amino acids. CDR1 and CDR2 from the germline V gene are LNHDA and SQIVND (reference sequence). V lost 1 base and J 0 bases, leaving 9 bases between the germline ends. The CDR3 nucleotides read TGTGCCAGTAGTATAGGAGGGGCCCTGAACACTGAAGCTTTCTTT. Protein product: CASSIGGALNTEAFF.

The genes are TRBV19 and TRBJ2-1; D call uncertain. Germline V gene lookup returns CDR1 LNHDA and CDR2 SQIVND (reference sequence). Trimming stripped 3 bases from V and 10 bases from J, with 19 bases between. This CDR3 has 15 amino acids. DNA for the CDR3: TGTGCCAGTAGTATCATCTGGGCGGATCATCGGGAGCAGTTCTTC. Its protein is CASSIIWADHREQFF.

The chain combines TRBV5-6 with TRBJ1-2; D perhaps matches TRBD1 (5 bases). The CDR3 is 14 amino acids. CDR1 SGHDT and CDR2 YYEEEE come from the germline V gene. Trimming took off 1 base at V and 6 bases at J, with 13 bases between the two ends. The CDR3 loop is CASSLRVTADGYTF. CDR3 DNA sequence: TGTGCCAGCAGCTTGAGGGTGACAGCCGATGGCTACACCTTC.

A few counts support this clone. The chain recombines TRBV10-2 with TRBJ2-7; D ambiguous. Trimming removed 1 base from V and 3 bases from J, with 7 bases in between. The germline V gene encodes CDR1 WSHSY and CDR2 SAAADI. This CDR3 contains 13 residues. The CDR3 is CASSEYLDYEQYF. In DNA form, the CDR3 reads TGCGCCAGCAGTGAGTATTTGGACTACGAGCAGTACTTC.

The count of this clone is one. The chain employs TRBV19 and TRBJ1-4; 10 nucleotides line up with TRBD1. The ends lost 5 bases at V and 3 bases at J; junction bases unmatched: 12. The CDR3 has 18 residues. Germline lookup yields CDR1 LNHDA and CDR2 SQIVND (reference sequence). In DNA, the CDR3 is TGTGCCAGTAGTCCCGGGACAGGGGTTTTTAAGGCTAATGAAAAACTGTTTTTT. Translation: CASSPGTGVFKANEKLFF.

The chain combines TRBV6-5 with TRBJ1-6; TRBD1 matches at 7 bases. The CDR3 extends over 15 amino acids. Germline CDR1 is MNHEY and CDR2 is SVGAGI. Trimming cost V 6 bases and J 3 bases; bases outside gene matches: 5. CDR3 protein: CASRGTEGYNSPLHF. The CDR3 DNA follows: TGTGCCAGCAGGGGGACAGAGGGCTATAATTCACCCCTCCACTTT.

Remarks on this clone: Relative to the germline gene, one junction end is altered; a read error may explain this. As DNA, the CDR3 is TGTGCCAGCAGTGTAGTTGCCTCTGAGTTC. It codes for CASSVVASEF. The rearrangement links TRBV2 to TRBJ1-2; unclear D gene. Germline V CDR1 and CDR2: SNHLY, FYNNEI. The CDR3 is 10 amino acids.

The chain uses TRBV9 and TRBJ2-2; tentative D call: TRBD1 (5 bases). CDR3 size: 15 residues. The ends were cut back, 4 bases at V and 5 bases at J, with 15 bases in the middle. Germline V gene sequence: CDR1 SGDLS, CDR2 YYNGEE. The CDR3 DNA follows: TGTGCCAGCAGCTCACGACAGAAGGAGACCGGGGAGCTGTTTTTT. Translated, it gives CASSSRQKETGELFF.

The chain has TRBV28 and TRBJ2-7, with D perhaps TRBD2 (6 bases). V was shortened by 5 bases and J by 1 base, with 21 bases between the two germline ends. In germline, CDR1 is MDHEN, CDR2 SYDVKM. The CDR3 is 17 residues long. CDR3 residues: CASSTPSRTGTSYEQYF. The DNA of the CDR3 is TGTGCCAGCAGTACCCCGTCCAGGACCGGGACTTCCTACGAGCAGTACTTC.

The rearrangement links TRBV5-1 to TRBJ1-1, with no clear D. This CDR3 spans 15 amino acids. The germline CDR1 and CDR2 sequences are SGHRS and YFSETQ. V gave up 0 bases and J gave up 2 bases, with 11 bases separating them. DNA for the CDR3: TGCGCCAGCAGCTTGGGCTCGCAGCTAAACACTGAAGCTTTCTTT. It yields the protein CASSLGSQLNTEAFF.

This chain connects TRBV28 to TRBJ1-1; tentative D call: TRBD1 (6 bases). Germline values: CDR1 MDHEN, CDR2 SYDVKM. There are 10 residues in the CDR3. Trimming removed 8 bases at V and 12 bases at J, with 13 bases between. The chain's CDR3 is CASGKRGSFF. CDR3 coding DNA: TGTGCCAGCGGGAAAAGGGGGTCTTTCTTT. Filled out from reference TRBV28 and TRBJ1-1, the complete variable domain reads DVKVTQSSRYLVKRTGEKVFLECVQDMDHENMFWYRQDPGLGLRLIYFSYDVKMKEKGDIPEGYSVSREKKERFSLILESASTNQTSMYLCASGKRGSFFGQGTRLTVV.

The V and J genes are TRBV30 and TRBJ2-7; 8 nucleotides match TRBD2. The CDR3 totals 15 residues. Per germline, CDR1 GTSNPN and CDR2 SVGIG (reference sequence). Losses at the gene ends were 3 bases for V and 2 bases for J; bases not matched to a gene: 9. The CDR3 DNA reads TGTGCCTGGAGCTATGGAGCGGGAGCAACCTACGAGCAGTACTTC. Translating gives CAWSYGAGATYEQYF.